The T cell receptor (beta chain) under discussion was sequenced for a study of T cell responses to AZD1222 COVID-19 vaccine. This clone was recorded a few times. Sequenced by immunoSEQ multiplex PCR; TCRdb stores in-frame clones only, minus some. The sample has tens of thousands of clones; 70% to 80% are singletons. Trimming took 6 bases from V and 5 from J; bases not matched to a gene: 6. The CDR3 loop spans 13 amino acids. Germline loops: CDR1 MNHEY, CDR2 SVGEGT. This chain uses TRBV6-2 or TRBV6-3 with TRBJ2-7, with TRBD2 identical over 8 bases. This receptor was taken from an adult in good health. Source: peripheral blood, taken on day 0 of AZD1222 vaccination. The CDR3 bases are TGTGCCAGCAGCGAACTAGCGGTCGACGAGCAGTACTTC. The encoded protein is CASSELAVDEQYF.